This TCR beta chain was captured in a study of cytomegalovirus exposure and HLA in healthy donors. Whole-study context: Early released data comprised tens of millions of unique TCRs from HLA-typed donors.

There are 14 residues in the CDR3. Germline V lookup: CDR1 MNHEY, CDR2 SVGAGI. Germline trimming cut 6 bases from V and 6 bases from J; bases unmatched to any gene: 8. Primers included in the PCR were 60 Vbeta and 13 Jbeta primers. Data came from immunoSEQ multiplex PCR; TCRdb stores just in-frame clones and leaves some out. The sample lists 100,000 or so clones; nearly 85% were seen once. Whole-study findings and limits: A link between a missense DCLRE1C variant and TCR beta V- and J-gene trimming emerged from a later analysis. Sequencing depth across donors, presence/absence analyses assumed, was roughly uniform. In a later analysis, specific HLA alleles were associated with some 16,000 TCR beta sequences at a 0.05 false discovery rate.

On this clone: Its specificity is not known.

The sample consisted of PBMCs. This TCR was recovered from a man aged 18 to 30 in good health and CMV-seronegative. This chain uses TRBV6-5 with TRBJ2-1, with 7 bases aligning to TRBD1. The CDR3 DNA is TGTGCCAGCAGCTTCACAGGGGTAGGCAATGAGCAGTTCTTC. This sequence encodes CASSFTGVGNEQFF.